The 21 T cell receptor beta chains presented below share a single source sample, sequenced in a study of blood T cells in healthy people across ages. Combining a sample-barcoded 5' primer with a J-beta primer mix, a second PCR ran for roughly 6 to 12 cycles. TCRdb re-analysed the 5' RACE reads in MiXCR, keeping a single row per CDR3 protein. The sample has about 1.5 million distinct CDR3 sequences; under 55% are singletons. Sequences were obtained from blood. These receptors were taken from a woman under 30 in good health.

The gene calls are TRBV4-3 and TRBJ2-2, with a tentative D call TRBD2 (6 bases). This CDR3 contains 14 residues. Germline values: CDR1 LGHNA, CDR2 YSLEER. Trimming removed 3 bases at V and 4 bases at J, with 9 bases between. The CDR3 DNA is TGCGCCAGCAGCCAGTTACTAGCCACCGGGGAGCTGTTTTTT. Its translation: CASSQLLATGELFF.

The chain uses TRBV20-1 and TRBJ1-1; D is unresolved. Germline values: CDR1 DFQATT, CDR2 SNEGSKA (reference sequence). Trimming removed 6 bases from V and 0 bases from J, with 11 bases in between. This CDR3 is built from 13 residues. This CDR3 is CSATDTMNTEAFF. The CDR3 nucleotides are TGCAGTGCGACCGACACCATGAACACTGAAGCTTTCTTT.

This clonotype was recorded only once. This chain links TRBV9 with TRBJ2-3; 7 bases fit TRBD1. After removal of 4 bases from V and 2 bases from J, the junction contained 10 bases not matched to a gene. CDR1 and CDR2 (germline): SGDLS, YYNGEE. CDR3 size: 16 residues. The CDR3 DNA reads TGTGCCAGCAGCTTCCGACCGGGACAGCTCACAGATACGCAGTATTTT. Translated: CASSFRPGQLTDTQYF.

This clonotype was observed a few times. As DNA, the CDR3 is TGTGCCAGCAGCTGGACCGGTGTGCAGTATTTT. As protein: CASSWTGVQYF. The V and J genes are TRBV3-1 and TRBJ2-3; D is uncertain. In germline, CDR1 is LGHDT, CDR2 YNNKEL (reference sequence). The V end lost 5 bases, the J end lost 11 bases, and 11 bases lay between the germline ends. The CDR3 spans 11 residues.

This clonotype came up many times. The genes are TRBV4-2 and TRBJ2-3; 12 nucleotides match TRBD2. The CDR3 length is 18 residues. Germline trimming cut 3 bases from V and 2 bases from J; bases unmatched to any gene: 9. Per the germline V gene, CDR1 is LGHNA and CDR2 is YNFKEQ. This chain's CDR3 is CASSQVLGLAGPTDTQYF. The CDR3 nucleotides read TGTGCCAGCAGCCAGGTATTAGGACTAGCGGGGCCCACAGATACGCAGTATTTT.

This clonotype was detected once. V is TRBV27 and J is TRBJ2-6; the D is unclear. CDR1 and CDR2 from the germline V gene are MNHEY and SMNVEV (reference sequence). V was cut by 0 bases and J by 1 base, with 7 bases left in between. The CDR3 extends over 16 amino acids. The CDR3 region has the DNA TGTGCCAGCAGTTTATCTCCAGGTTCTGGGGCCAACGTCCTGACTTTC. Translating it yields CASSLSPGSGANVLTF. Variable domain in full (rest from reference TRBV27 and TRBJ2-6): EAQVTQNPRYLITVTGKKLTVTCSQNMNHEYMSWYRQDPGLGLRQIYYSMNVEVTDKGDVPEGYKVSRKEKRNFPLILESPSPNQTSLYFCASSLSPGSGANVLTFGAGSRLTVL.

A few counts support this clonotype. The chain carries TRBV20-1 and TRBJ2-1; D might be TRBD1 or TRBD2, each matching 5 bases. Trimming removed 6 bases at V and 4 bases at J, with 10 bases between. The CDR3 covers 12 residues. The germline V gene has CDR1 DFQATT and CDR2 SNEGSKA (reference sequence). CDR3 bases: TGCAGTGCAAGGGACGTATACAATGAGCAGTTCTTC. Encoded protein: CSARDVYNEQFF.

In this sample, this clonotype turned up a few times. This chain links TRBV27 with TRBJ2-3; D unclear. The ends were cut back, 5 bases at V and 6 bases at J, with 12 bases in the middle. In germline, CDR1 is MNHEY, CDR2 SMNVEV (reference sequence). The CDR3 is made up of 13 amino acids. CDR3 nucleotide sequence: TGTGCCAGCAGTGCATTCAGGCGGGATACGCAGTATTTT. Residues: CASSAFRRDTQYF.

The CDR3 bases are TGCGCCAGCAGCCAAGAGCAGGTTAATTACCCGGGACAGCGTGCCTACGAGCAGTACTTC. This translates into CASSQEQVNYPGQRAYEQYF. The chain has TRBV4-1 and TRBJ2-7; 7 bases map to TRBD1. CDR1 is MGHRA and CDR2 is YSYEKL in the germline V gene. The CDR3 is 20 residues long. After removal of 0 bases from V and 2 bases from J, the junction contained 19 bases not matched to a gene.

This clonotype was seen repeatedly, ten times or more. The chain carries TRBV6-2 or TRBV6-3 and TRBJ2-3, with TRBD2 matching 9 bases. The J segment lost 2 bases and the V segment lost 6 bases, leaving 6 bases of the junction unmatched. Germline V CDR1 and CDR2: MNHEY, SVGEGT. The CDR3 totals 15 residues. CDR3 residues: CASSSAGGITDTQYF. The CDR3 bases are TGTGCCAGCAGCTCAGCGGGAGGCATCACAGATACGCAGTATTTT.

The chain carries TRBV27 and TRBJ1-2; TRBD1 agrees at 9 bases. CDR3 size: 13 residues. The trim removed 6 bases at V and 6 bases at J, leaving 5 bases unmatched. CDR1 is MNHEY, CDR2 SMNVEV, per germline (reference sequence). CDR3 DNA sequence: TGTGCCAGCAGAGACAGGGGGTATCATGGCTACACCTTC. This gives the protein CASRDRGYHGYTF.

Comment on this clonotype: Mismatch with germline at one junction end may stem from a read error. The V call is TRBV15, the J call TRBJ2-3; D might be TRBD1 (5 bases). This CDR3 comprises 14 residues. Germline V gene lookup returns CDR1 LNHNV and CDR2 YYDKDF (reference sequence). CDR3 region: CATSRQTVTDTRYF. For the CDR3, the DNA is TGTGCCACCAGCAGACAGACAGTCACAGATACGCGGTATTTT.

Concerning this clonotype: One end of the junction varies from germline; a read error may be responsible. This sequence joins TRBV4-1 and TRBJ2-7, with 7 bases fitting TRBD1. Per germline, CDR1 MGHRA and CDR2 YSYEKL. The CDR3 has 17 amino acids. The CDR3 sequence: CASSQDLGDRSLKEQYF. The CDR3 DNA reads as TGCGCCAGCAGTCAAGATTTGGGGGACAGATCCCTCAAAGAGCAGTACTTC.

This clonotype has ten or more counts. The rearrangement links TRBV4-3 to TRBJ2-7, with 9 nucleotides matching TRBD2. Germline trimming cut 4 bases from V and 4 bases from J; bases unmatched to any gene: 5. The V gene's germline CDR1 is LGHNA and CDR2 YSLEER. The CDR3 loop spans 14 amino acids. The CDR3 is CASSPASGAYEQYF. As DNA, the CDR3 is TGCGCCAGCAGCCCAGCTAGCGGGGCTTACGAGCAGTACTTC.

This clonotype was seen a handful of times. The chain couples TRBV5-1 to TRBJ2-1; no clear D gene. This CDR3 has 16 residues. The V and J ends lost 5 bases and 1 base respectively, with 16 bases between them. The germline V gene has CDR1 SGHRS and CDR2 YFSETQ. The CDR3 sequence is CASSAAATWSYNEQFF. The CDR3 DNA reads TGCGCCAGCAGTGCTGCTGCGACCTGGTCCTACAATGAGCAGTTCTTC. Full variable domain (outside the CDR3, taken from reference TRBV5-1 and TRBJ2-1): KAGVTQTPRYLIKTRGQQVTLSCSPISGHRSVSWYQQTPGQGLQFLFEYFSETQRNKGNFPGRFSGRQFSNSRSEMNVSTLELGDSALYLCASSAAATWSYNEQFFGPGTRLTVL.

The rearrangement uses TRBV9 and TRBJ1-4; a possible D gene is TRBD1 (5 bases). Germline V CDR1 and CDR2: SGDLS, YYNGEE. Trimming took 0 bases from V and 8 from J, leaving 8 bases between them. This CDR3 is 13 amino acids long. CDR3 nucleotides: TGTGCCAGCAGCGTAGGACGGGGGGAAAAACTGTTTTTT. Its protein is CASSVGRGEKLFF.

V usage is TRBV6-5 and J usage is TRBJ2-1; unclear D gene. Trimming took off 9 bases at V and 4 bases at J, with 13 bases between the two ends. The CDR3 has 13 residues. CDR1 and CDR2 from the germline V gene are MNHEY and SVGAGI. As DNA, the CDR3 is TGTGCCAGTAGACGGGCCACGTACAATGAGCAGTTCTTC. Translation gives CASRRATYNEQFF.

The genes are TRBV9 and TRBJ2-3; 11 nucleotides align to TRBD2. This CDR3 is 17 amino acids long. Unmatched junction bases numbered 9, after V lost 2 bases and J lost 4 bases. Looked up from germline, CDR1 is SGDLS and CDR2 is YYNGEE. CDR3 sequence: CASSVGTSGSLSDTQYF. CDR3 DNA: TGTGCCAGCAGCGTCGGGACTAGCGGCTCCCTATCAGATACGCAGTATTTT.

The rearrangement uses TRBV28 and TRBJ1-4; D ambiguous. The CDR3 is made up of 14 amino acids. The V and J ends lost 5 bases and 2 bases respectively, with 9 bases between them. Germline values: CDR1 MDHEN, CDR2 SYDVKM. The CDR3 spells CASSVETTNEKLFF. In nucleotides, the CDR3 is TGTGCCAGCAGTGTTGAGACGACTAATGAAAAACTGTTTTTT.

Only one count was recorded for this clonotype. The chain is built from TRBV4-2 and TRBJ2-1; D not resolved. The CDR3 is 12 amino acids. The germline V and J ends were trimmed by 0 bases and 15 bases, with 12 bases remaining between them. Germline lookup yields CDR1 LGHNA and CDR2 YNFKEQ. The CDR3 DNA reads TGTGCCAGCAGCCAAGAAGGCGCCAAGCGGTTCTTC. It translates to CASSQEGAKRFF.

The V gene is TRBV24-1, the J gene TRBJ1-1; D call uncertain. The CDR3 contains 14 residues. Germline V gene data show CDR1 as KGHDR and CDR2 as SFDVKD. V lost 7 bases to trimming and J lost 6 bases, with 17 bases between them. The CDR3 is CATSRTIDGSEAFF. The DNA for the CDR3 is TGTGCCACCAGCAGGACGATCGACGGCTCTGAAGCTTTCTTT.